This note documents a single T cell receptor beta chain sequence. The sample belongs to a study of cytomegalovirus exposure and HLA in healthy donors. PCR used 60 Vbeta primers and 13 Jbeta primers. Data came from immunoSEQ multiplex PCR; TCRdb stores just in-frame clones and leaves some out. The table lists about 180,000 clones, more than 75% of them singletons. Germline trimming cut 3 bases from V and 2 bases from J; bases unmatched to any gene: 8. The CDR3 runs 18 residues. Germline CDR1 reads SGHTA; CDR2 reads FQGNSA. Sequencing was done on a sample of PBMCs. The V and J genes are TRBV7-2 and TRBJ2-1, with 12 bases matching TRBD2. The TCR comes from a woman aged 25-40 years in good health and CMV-seropositive. The CDR3 loop is CASSFPSGGAKTYNEQFF. DNA for the CDR3: TGTGCCAGCAGCTTTCCTAGCGGGGGGGCAAAAACCTACAATGAGCAGTTCTTC. Drawing the rest from reference TRBV7-2 and TRBJ2-1, the complete variable domain is GAGVSQSPSNKVTEKGKDVELRCDPISGHTALYWYRQSLGQGLEFLIYFQGNSAPDKSGLPSDRFSAERTGGSVSTLTIQRTQQEDSAVYLCASSFPSGGAKTYNEQFFGPGTRLTVL.